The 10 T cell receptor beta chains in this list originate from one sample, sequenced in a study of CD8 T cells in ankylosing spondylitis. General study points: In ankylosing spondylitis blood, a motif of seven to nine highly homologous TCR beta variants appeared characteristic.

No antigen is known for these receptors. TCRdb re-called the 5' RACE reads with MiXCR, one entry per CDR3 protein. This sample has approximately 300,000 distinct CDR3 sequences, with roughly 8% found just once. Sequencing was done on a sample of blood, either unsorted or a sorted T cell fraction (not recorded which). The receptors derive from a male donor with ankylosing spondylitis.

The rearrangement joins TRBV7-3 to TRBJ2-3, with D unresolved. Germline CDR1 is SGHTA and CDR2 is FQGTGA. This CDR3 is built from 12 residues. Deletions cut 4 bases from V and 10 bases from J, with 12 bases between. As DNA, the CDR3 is TGTGCCAGCAGCTCATCGGAATCAGCGCAGTATTTT. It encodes CASSSSESAQYF.

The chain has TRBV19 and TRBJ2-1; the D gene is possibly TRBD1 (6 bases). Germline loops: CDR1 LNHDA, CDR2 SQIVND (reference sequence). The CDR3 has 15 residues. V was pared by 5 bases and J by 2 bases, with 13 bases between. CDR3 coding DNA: TGTGCCAGTAGTCCCCAGGGGTATCCCTACAATGAGCAGTTCTTC. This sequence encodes CASSPQGYPYNEQFF.

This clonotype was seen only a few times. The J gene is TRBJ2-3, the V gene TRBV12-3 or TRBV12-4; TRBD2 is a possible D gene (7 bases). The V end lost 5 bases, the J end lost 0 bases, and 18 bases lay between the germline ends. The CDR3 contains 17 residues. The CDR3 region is CASSTRRGGLSTDTQYF. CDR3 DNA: TGTGCCAGCAGTACTCGGAGGGGGGGCCTGAGCACAGATACGCAGTATTTT.

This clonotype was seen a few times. In DNA, the CDR3 is TGTGCCAGCAGCCTCGCTCTTGCGGGAGGGCCCGCAGATACGCAGTATTTT. This sequence encodes CASSLALAGGPADTQYF. The chain combines TRBV7-6 with TRBJ2-3, with 9 nucleotides matching TRBD2. V trimming: 5 bases; J trimming: 4 bases; junction bases outside the gene matches: 13. CDR3 length: 17 residues. Germline V gives CDR1 SGHVS, CDR2 FNYEAQ.

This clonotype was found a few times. DNA for the CDR3: TGCAGCGTCTTGAAGACCGGGGAGCTGTTTTTT. Its translation: CSVLKTGELFF. This chain uses TRBV29-1 with TRBJ2-2; no clear D. This CDR3 comprises 11 residues. The germline V gene encodes CDR1 SQVTM and CDR2 ANQGSEA. Trimming shortened V by 6 bases and J by 5 bases, and 7 bases separated the two germline ends.

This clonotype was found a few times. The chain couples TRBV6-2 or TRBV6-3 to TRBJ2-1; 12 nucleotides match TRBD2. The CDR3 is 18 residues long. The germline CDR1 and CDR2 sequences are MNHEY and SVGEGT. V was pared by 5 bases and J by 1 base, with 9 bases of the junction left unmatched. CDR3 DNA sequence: TGTGCCAGCAGTGTTGGACTAGCGGGGACCCTATCCTACAATGAGCAGTTCTTC. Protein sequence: CASSVGLAGTLSYNEQFF.

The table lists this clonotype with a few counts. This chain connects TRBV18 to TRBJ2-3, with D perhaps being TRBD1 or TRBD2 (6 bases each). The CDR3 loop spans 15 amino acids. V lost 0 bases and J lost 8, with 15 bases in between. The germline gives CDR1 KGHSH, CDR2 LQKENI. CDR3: CASSPPRGDKGTQYF. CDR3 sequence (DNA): TGTGCCAGCTCACCACCAAGGGGGGACAAGGGTACGCAGTATTTT.

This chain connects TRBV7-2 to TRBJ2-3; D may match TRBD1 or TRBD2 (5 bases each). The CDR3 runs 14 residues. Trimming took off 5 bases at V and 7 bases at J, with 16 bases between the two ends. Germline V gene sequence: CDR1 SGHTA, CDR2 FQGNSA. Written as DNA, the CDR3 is TGTGCCAGCAGCCGCGATGGACCGGGGCATACGCAGTATTTT. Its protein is CASSRDGPGHTQYF.

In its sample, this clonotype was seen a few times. CDR3 DNA: TGCGCCAGCAGCCGAATCCGGGACGGCTCCTACAATGAGCAGTTCTTC. This translates into CASSRIRDGSYNEQFF. This rearrangement joins TRBV4-1 to TRBJ2-1; possibly TRBD1 or TRBD2 for D (5 bases each). The CDR3 is 16 residues long. From germline, CDR1 is MGHRA and CDR2 YSYEKL. V was shortened by 4 bases and J by 0 bases, with 13 bases between the two germline ends.

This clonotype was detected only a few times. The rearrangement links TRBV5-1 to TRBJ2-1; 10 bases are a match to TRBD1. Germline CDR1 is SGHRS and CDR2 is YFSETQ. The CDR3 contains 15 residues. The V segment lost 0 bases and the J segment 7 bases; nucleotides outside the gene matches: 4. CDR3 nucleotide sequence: TGCGCCAGCAGCTTGGAGGGACAGGGGAGGAATGAGCAGTTCTTC. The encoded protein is CASSLEGQGRNEQFF.